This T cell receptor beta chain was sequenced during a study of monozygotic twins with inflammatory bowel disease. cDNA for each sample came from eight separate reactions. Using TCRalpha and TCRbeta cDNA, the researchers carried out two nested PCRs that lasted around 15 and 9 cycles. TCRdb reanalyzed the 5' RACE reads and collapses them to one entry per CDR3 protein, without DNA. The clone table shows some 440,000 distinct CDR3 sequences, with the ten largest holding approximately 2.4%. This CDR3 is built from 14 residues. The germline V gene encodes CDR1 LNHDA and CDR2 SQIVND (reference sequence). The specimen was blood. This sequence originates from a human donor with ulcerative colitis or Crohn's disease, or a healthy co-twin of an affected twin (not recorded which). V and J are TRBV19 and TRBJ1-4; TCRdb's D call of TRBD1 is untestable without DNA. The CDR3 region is CASSTGQGSEKLFF.